A single sample gave rise to the 15 T cell receptor beta chains below, sequenced in a study of OX40 agonist ivuxolimab in advanced cancers. This table comes from immunoSEQ multiplex PCR, and its TCRdb copy is limited to in-frame clones, with some not included. This table has tens of thousands of clones, roughly nine tenths appearing once. The sequencing used CD4+ or CD8+ T cells sorted from blood, collected in a trial of the OX40 agonist ivuxolimab. Every receptor here comes from an adult with an advanced solid tumor such as melanoma, head and neck, liver or kidney cancer.

For this clone: Within the sample, other DNA sequences also encode this same CDR3. The chain combines TRBV9 with TRBJ1-1, with unresolved D. The germline CDR1 and CDR2 sequences are SGDLS and YYNGEE. This CDR3 is 13 amino acids long. The V end was cut by 0 bases, the J end by 4 bases, with 7 bases between. CDR3 DNA sequence: TGTGCCAGCAGCGTAGGGGCAGGCACTGAAGCTTTCTTT. It encodes CASSVGAGTEAFF.

Note on this clone: The sample contains more than one DNA sequence encoding this CDR3. This chain connects TRBV6-1 to TRBJ2-3; the match to TRBD2 covers 11 bases. Germline CDR1 reads MNHNS; CDR2 reads SASEGT. V lost 2 bases and J lost 4; bases outside the gene matches: 2. The CDR3 has 15 amino acids. In nucleotides, the CDR3 is TGTGCCAGCAGTGAACTAGCGGGGGGCCCAGATACGCAGTATTTT. Protein sequence: CASSELAGGPDTQYF.

The chain is built from TRBV7-8 and TRBJ2-7; the match to TRBD2 covers 12 bases. This CDR3 spans 17 amino acids. Trimming removed 5 bases from V and 6 bases from J; junction bases left unmatched: 14. In germline, CDR1 is SGHVS, CDR2 FQNEAQ. This CDR3 is CASSPTGLAGPPSEQYF. The DNA for the CDR3 is TGTGCCAGCAGCCCGACCGGACTAGCGGGACCCCCCTCCGAGCAGTACTTC.

This chain uses TRBV2 with TRBJ2-2; 9 bases are a match to TRBD1. The germline V gene has CDR1 SNHLY and CDR2 FYNNEI. J gave up 3 bases and V 6 bases, and 2 bases lay outside the gene matches. The CDR3 covers 14 residues. CDR3 in DNA: TGTGCCAGCAGGGACAGGGGCTACACCGGGGAGCTGTTTTTT. Protein product: CASRDRGYTGELFF.

This clone showed up just a few times. V is TRBV28 and J is TRBJ2-1; no clear D gene. The length of the CDR3 is 11 residues. The germline V and J ends were trimmed by 5 bases and 4 bases, with 3 bases remaining between them. Germline V CDR1 and CDR2: MDHEN, SYDVKM. DNA for the CDR3: TGTGCCAGCAGTGTGTACAATGAGCAGTTCTTC. It encodes CASSVYNEQFF.

The chain has TRBV25-1 and TRBJ1-2; D not certain. Trimming removed 0 bases at V and 5 bases at J, with 10 bases between. The germline V gene has CDR1 MGHDK and CDR2 SYGVNS. The CDR3 has 14 amino acids. CDR3 sequence: CASSEYPEGYGYTF. The DNA of the CDR3 is TGTGCCAGCAGTGAATACCCAGAGGGTTATGGCTACACCTTC.

This chain uses TRBV11-3 with TRBJ2-5; 9 bases are shared with TRBD2. The CDR3 loop spans 16 amino acids. V lost 8 bases to trimming and J lost 5 bases; unmatched junction nucleotides: 15. Germline loops: CDR1 SGHNT, CDR2 YENEEA. The CDR3 spells CASYGMVAGVGETQYF. CDR3 coding DNA: TGTGCCAGCTATGGTATGGTAGCGGGAGTTGGGGAGACCCAGTACTTC.

The V and J genes are TRBV30 and TRBJ1-5, with D hard to call. CDR3 length: 14 residues. Germline loops: CDR1 GTSNPN, CDR2 SVGIG (reference sequence). Trimming pared 0 bases from V and 0 bases from J, leaving 6 bases between. CDR3 nucleotides: TGTGCCTGGAGTGTAACCGATAGCAATCAGCCCCAGCATTTT. Its protein product is CAWSVTDSNQPQHF.

This chain uses TRBV11-2 with TRBJ2-7; 7 bases are a match to TRBD1. Germline V gene lookup returns CDR1 SGHAT and CDR2 FQNNGV. With 4 bases clipped from V and 5 bases from J, the junction kept 5 bases outside the gene matches. The CDR3 is 13 residues long. This chain's CDR3 is CASSYRDSNEQYV. The CDR3 region has the DNA TGTGCCAGCAGCTACCGGGACAGTAACGAGCAGTACGTC.

V and J are TRBV2 and TRBJ2-3, with D possibly TRBD1 on 7 matching bases. The CDR3 loop spans 17 amino acids. V lost 8 bases to trimming and J lost 3 bases, with 24 bases between them. Germline V gives CDR1 SNHLY, CDR2 FYNNEI. The CDR3 sequence is CASGFPLEGAGTDTQYF. DNA for the CDR3: TGTGCCAGCGGATTCCCCCTGGAGGGGGCAGGGACAGATACGCAGTATTTT.

The V gene is TRBV28, the J gene TRBJ2-7; D is possibly TRBD1 (6 bases). The germline V and J ends were trimmed by 5 bases and 3 bases, with 20 bases remaining between them. The CDR3 covers 16 residues. The germline gives CDR1 MDHEN, CDR2 SYDVKM. The CDR3 DNA reads as TGTGCCAGCAGTGCCCCTCCCGGGACATACCTCTACGAGCAGTACTTC. The encoded protein is CASSAPPGTYLYEQYF.

The genes are TRBV29-1 and TRBJ2-7; 7 bases align to TRBD1. Germline CDR1 is SQVTM and CDR2 is ANQGSEA. V was pared by 6 bases and J by 6 bases, with 17 bases of the junction left unmatched. The CDR3 is made up of 15 amino acids. The DNA of the CDR3 is TGCAGCGTCGAAACTGGACAGGCTCGAGGCGCCGAGCAGTACTTC. Amino acids: CSVETGQARGAEQYF.

The gene calls are TRBV27 and TRBJ2-2, with D maybe TRBD2 (6 bases). Germline V lookup: CDR1 MNHEY, CDR2 SMNVEV (reference sequence). This CDR3 has 15 residues. Trimming took off 5 bases at V and 4 bases at J, with 14 bases between the two ends. DNA for the CDR3: TGTGCCAGCAGTCTACGGCTAGCGAGCACCGGGGAGCTGTTTTTT. This gives the protein CASSLRLASTGELFF.

The genes are TRBV7-9 and TRBJ2-2; TRBD2 might be the D (5 bases). The V gene lost 5 bases and the J gene lost 2 bases, with 21 bases spanning the gap. The CDR3 spans 18 residues. CDR1 is SEHNR and CDR2 is FQNEAQ in the germline V gene (reference sequence). In DNA, the CDR3 is TGTGCCAGCAGCCCCATCCCCGGCACCGGAGGTAACACCGGGGAGCTGTTTTTT. It translates to CASSPIPGTGGNTGELFF.

V gene TRBV7-9 combines with J gene TRBJ2-3; D remains unclear. CDR3 size: 14 residues. V was trimmed by 5 bases and J by 4 bases, leaving 13 bases between them. CDR1 is SEHNR and CDR2 is FQNEAQ in the germline V gene (reference sequence). The CDR3: CASSPARPPDTQYF. DNA of the CDR3: TGTGCCAGCAGCCCCGCTAGACCGCCAGATACGCAGTATTTT.